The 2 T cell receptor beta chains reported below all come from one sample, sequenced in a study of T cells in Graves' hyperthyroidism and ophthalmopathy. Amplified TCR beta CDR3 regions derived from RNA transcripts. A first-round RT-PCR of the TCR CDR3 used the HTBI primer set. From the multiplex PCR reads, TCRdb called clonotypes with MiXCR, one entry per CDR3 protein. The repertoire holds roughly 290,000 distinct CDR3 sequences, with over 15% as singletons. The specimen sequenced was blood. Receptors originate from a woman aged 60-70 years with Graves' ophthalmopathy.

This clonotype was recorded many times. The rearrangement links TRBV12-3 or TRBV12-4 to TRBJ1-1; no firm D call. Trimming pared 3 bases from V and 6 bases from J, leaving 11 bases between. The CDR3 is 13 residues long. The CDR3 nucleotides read TGTGCCAGCAGTTTCGACACGCCCCCTGAAGCTTTCTTT. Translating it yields CASSFDTPPEAFF.

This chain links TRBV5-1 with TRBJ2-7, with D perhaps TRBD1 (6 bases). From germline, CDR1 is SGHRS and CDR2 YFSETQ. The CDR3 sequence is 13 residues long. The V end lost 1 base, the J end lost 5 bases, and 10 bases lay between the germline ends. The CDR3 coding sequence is TGCGCCAGCAGCTTGTTACAGGGCCACGAGCAGTACTTC. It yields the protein CASSLLQGHEQYF.